This T cell receptor (beta chain) emerged from a study of CD8 T cells in Susac syndrome. Across the study: Clinical remission applied to eight sequenced Susac syndrome patients, and more than five had active disease. Broader study findings: As the study acknowledged, the number of individuals in its TCR sequencing and HLA analysis was relatively small.

Reverse transcription of roughly 0.5 to 1 ug RNA used random hexamers. TCR beta CDR3 was amplified by immunoSEQ covering 54 Vbeta and 13 Jbeta. TCRdb called the immunoSEQ multiplex PCR reads again in MiXCR, with one record for every CDR3 protein. The table lists around 130,000 distinct CDR3 sequences, nearly 96% of them singletons. TEMRA cells were FACS-enriched, with CD8+ and CD4+ T cells isolated negatively. With respect to this clonotype: The target antigen is unknown.

Sequencing used CD4+ T cells from PBMCs. The sequence came from a human donor with Susac syndrome.

The CDR3 reads CSAPDIDNEQFF. Here the CDR3 DNA reads TGCAGTGCCCCCGACATAGACAATGAGCAGTTCTTC. V and J are TRBV20-1 and TRBJ2-1, with unresolved D. The CDR3 sequence is 12 residues long. V was shortened by 6 bases and J by 5 bases, with 11 bases between the two germline ends. Germline CDR1 reads DFQATT; CDR2 reads SNEGSKA (reference sequence).